The T cell receptor beta chain described here comes from a study of blood T cell repertoires in COVID-19. Study summary: The origin of the acute and convalescent COVID-19 samples was the United States, Italy and Spain. PBMCs, B-cell-depleted T cells, or T cells provided the cDNA or gDNA that made up the material.

CDR1 is SNHLY and CDR2 is FYNNEI in the germline V gene. CDR3 length equals 14 residues. The V segment lost 6 bases and the J segment 2 bases; nucleotides outside the gene matches: 6. How the authors handled the data: Estimation of nucleated cell counts relied on the amplification of reference gene primers. Sequencing was performed with immunoSEQ multiplex PCR; in TCRdb, only in-frame clones are kept and a portion is missing. The V and J calls and the clone size are those of that table, but D and trimming were determined from the DNA. The data show fewer than 75,000 clones, approximately 89% seen once.

This rearrangement joins TRBV2 to TRBJ1-1; 7 bases map to TRBD1. The sequence was obtained from a man older than 75 with acute or convalescent COVID-19. The sequencing sample was made of peripheral blood. CDR3 in amino acids: CASSSRQGNTEAFF. The DNA for the CDR3 is TGTGCCAGCAGCTCCCGACAGGGAAACACTGAAGCTTTCTTT. The entire variable domain, with the rest obtained from reference TRBV2 and TRBJ1-1, is as follows: EPEVTQTPSHQVTQMGQEVILRCVPISNHLYFYWYRQILGQKVEFLVSFYNNEISEKSEIFDDQFSVERPDGSNFTLKIRSTKLEDSAMYFCASSSRQGNTEAFFGQGTRLTVV.